This T cell receptor (beta chain) was identified in a study of T cell repertoires in cytomegalovirus infection. Looking at the study overall: Indications of both CMV infection and matching HLA type were provided by public TCR beta signatures.

TCRdb recomputed calls from the reads with MiXCR, one row per CDR3 protein. The table has about 530,000 distinct CDR3 sequences, around 27% seen once. Per the germline V gene, CDR1 is SNHLY and CDR2 is FYNNEI. The CDR3 has 12 amino acids. Trimming removed 4 bases at V and 8 bases at J, with 11 bases between. The chain links TRBV2 to TRBJ1-2, with no clear D. This receptor was taken from a human donor in good health (CMV status not recorded). Some clones in this sample may be carry-over from other donors' samples. The sample taken for sequencing was PBMCs. CDR3 bases: TGTGCCAGCAGTGGCGGACTAAACGGCTACACCTTC. It is translated as CASSGGLNGYTF. Variable domain in full (rest from reference TRBV2 and TRBJ1-2): EPEVTQTPSHQVTQMGQEVILRCVPISNHLYFYWYRQILGQKVEFLVSFYNNEISEKSEIFDDQFSVERPDGSNFTLKIRSTKLEDSAMYFCASSGGLNGYTFGSGTRLTVV.